This is a list of T cell receptor beta chains from one sample in a study of read filtering for tumor transcriptome and immune sequencing. TCRdb used MiXCR to reprocess the reads, holding one entry per CDR3 protein. The table has about 61,000 distinct CDR3 sequences, 15% to 25% seen once. Input material: a population of CD138-negative cells sorted from bone marrow. All receptors come from a donor at least 40 years old with multiple myeloma. Each CDR3 is given without its conserved first and last residue.

TRBV5-1,ASSMDGPGEKLF
TRBV3-1,ASSQVRGQSGANVLT
TRBV12-3/TRBV12-4,ASTGPGTVNQPQH
TRBV6-1,AIRRGGSDTEAF
TRBV4-2,ASSQEIWDSSNQPQH
TRBV20-1,SARDSPEAF
TRBV29-1,SVRGGDFGLF
TRBV20-1,SASNGVLSEAF
TRBV15,ATSREGGQETQY
TRBV5-1,ASSLDGTGHNQPQH
TRBV7-3,ASSLSRVGNEQF
TRBV6-5,ASSYSLKNTEAF
TRBV6-5,ASSIKKQGTNEKLF
TRBV7-9,ASSGPGTTRDQREEKYTGELF
TRBV29-1,SVLRTSAGETQY
TRBV30,AWRAVAGGYEQY
TRBV3-1,ASSLRQARGQF
TRBV28,ASTNVWDEQY
TRBV18,ASSPLLGNTEAF
TRBV9,ASSVWFDSSYGYT
TRBV20-1,SALGLAGYNEQF
TRBV28,ASALRSVEQY
TRBV12-3/TRBV12-4,ASSLVAEAF
TRBV5-6,ASSIQGMMNTEAF
TRBV7-6,ASSRNTASSAGEQF
TRBV30,ARRVGGEHAGELF
TRBV11-2,ASSTDWNYGYT
TRBV5-1,ASSESGTGNEQF
TRBV20-1,SARRTSGGNEQF
TRBV7-3,ASSTSDTQY
TRBV19,ADHGRQRPFGEQY
TRBV12-5,ASGEGSSTDTQY
TRBV3-1,ASSQGTSGSKGENEQF
TRBV20-1,SASQPAGDQETQY
TRBV6-4,ASRGQAGLNTEAF
TRBV29-1,SVLSQMGPASGYA
TRBV6-6,ASRGQGAQETQY
TRBV20-1,SARTTGANVLT
TRBV12-3/TRBV12-4,ASSFSQYNEQF